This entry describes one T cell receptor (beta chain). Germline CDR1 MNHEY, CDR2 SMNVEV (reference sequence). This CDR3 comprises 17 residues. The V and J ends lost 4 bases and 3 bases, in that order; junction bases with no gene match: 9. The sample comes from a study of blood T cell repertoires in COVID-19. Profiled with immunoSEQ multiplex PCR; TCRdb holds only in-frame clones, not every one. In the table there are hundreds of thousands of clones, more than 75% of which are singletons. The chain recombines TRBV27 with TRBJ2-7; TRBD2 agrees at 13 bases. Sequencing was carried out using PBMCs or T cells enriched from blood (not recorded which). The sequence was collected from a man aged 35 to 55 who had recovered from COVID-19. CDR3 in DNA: TGTGCCAGCAGTTCCAGACTAGCGGGAGGCCCTGGCTACGAGCAGTACTTC. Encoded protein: CASSSRLAGGPGYEQYF.